These T cell receptor beta chains were read from a single sample in a study of T cells in Graves' hyperthyroidism and ophthalmopathy. TCRdb reprocessed the multiplex PCR reads with MiXCR, giving one entry per CDR3 protein. The table has over 250,000 distinct CDR3 sequences, approximately 15% seen once. Material: blood. These receptor sequences come from a woman aged 40 to 55 with Graves' ophthalmopathy. Each CDR3 is given with its conserved first and last residue. Each record gives: D gene, clone size, CDR3 length, J gene, V gene, CDR3 DNA, CDR3 protein. A D gene is named only where the DNA matches it firmly. Some rows have no size entry. The others give once, few or many, or a class for an expanded clone.

. | few | 14 | TRBJ2-7 | TRBV7-9 | TGTGCCAGCAGCTTAGGCGAAGTTAAGAACGAGCAGTACTTC | CASSLGEVKNEQYF
TRBD1 | many | 17 | TRBJ2-5 | TRBV20-1 | TGCAGTGCTAGAGATGAGGGCCACAGGGGCCCAAGTGGGACCCAGTACTTC | CSARDEGHRGPSGTQYF
TRBD1 | . | 11 | TRBJ2-7 | TRBV20-1 | TGCAGTGCCTACAGGGGTTACGAGCAGTACTTC | CSAYRGYEQYF
. | . | 14 | TRBJ2-5 | TRBV10-2 | TGCGCCAGCAGTGAGTCGTACAGCGAAGAGACCCAGTACTTC | CASSESYSEETQYF
. | many | 16 | TRBJ2-7 | TRBV3-1 | TGTGCCAGCAGCCAAACACTACTAGTGGGGTTCTACGAGCAGTACTTC | CASSQTLLVGFYEQYF
. | . | 15 | TRBJ1-2 | TRBV13 | TGTGCCAGCAGTTATGGGGGGCGGGGTAACTATGGCTACACCTTC | CASSYGGRGNYGYTF
. | . | 18 | TRBJ2-2 | TRBV15 | TGTGCCACCAGCAGAGATGTAAGGCTAGCGATGAACACCGGGGAGCTGTTTTTT | CATSRDVRLAMNTGELFF
TRBD2 | many | 16 | TRBJ2-1 | TRBV2 | TGTGCCAGCAGTGAAGCGCTAGCGGGCCGCTACAATGAGCAGTTCTTC | CASSEALAGRYNEQFF
. | . | 15 | TRBJ1-2 | TRBV20-1 | TGCAGTGCTAGAGAGGCCAGGGTGAGGAACTATGGCTACACCTTC | CSAREARVRNYGYTF
. | . | 13 | TRBJ1-2 | TRBV25-1 | TGTGCCAGCAGTTCTATTGGCGTCTATGGCTACACCTTC | CASSSIGVYGYTF
. | few | 15 | TRBJ2-2 | TRBV5-1 | TGCGCCAGCGGAAGAGAGAGTGCGGGAACCGGGGAGCTGTTTTTT | CASGRESAGTGELFF
. | many | 15 | TRBJ2-7 | TRBV7-2 | TGTGCCAGCAGCCCCACTAGGACTACCGCCTACGAGCAGTACTTC | CASSPTRTTAYEQYF
. | . | 14 | TRBJ2-3 | TRBV5-1 | TGCGCCAGCAGCTTGGAGGCCCCCACGGATACGCAGTATTTT | CASSLEAPTDTQYF
. | many | 14 | TRBJ2-3 | TRBV11-2 | TGTGCCAGCAGCTTAGACGGAAACACAGATACGCAGTATTTT | CASSLDGNTDTQYF
. | many | 13 | TRBJ2-1 | TRBV20-1 | TGCAGTGCTAGAGATACGGGCTACAATGAGCAGTTCTTC | CSARDTGYNEQFF
TRBD2 | many | 15 | TRBJ2-1 | TRBV15 | TGTGCCACCAGCAGGGGGCTAACTAGCGGGAGGACCATGTTCTTC | CATSRGLTSGRTMFF
TRBD2 | many | 15 | TRBJ2-3 | TRBV2 | TGTGCCAGCAGTTACGAGCGGGAGTTCGCAGATACGCAGTATTTT | CASSYEREFADTQYF
. | many | 12 | TRBJ2-3 | TRBV7-9 | TGTGCCAGCGATGAGGAGTCGGATACGCAGTATTTT | CASDEESDTQYF
TRBD1 | many | 16 | TRBJ2-1 | TRBV6-1 | TGTGCCAGCCACCCGAAAGGGGGCGGAGAGGGTAATGAGCAGTTCTTC | CASHPKGGGEGNEQFF
. | . | 15 | TRBJ1-6 | TRBV7-2 | TGTGCCAGCAGCTTCCAGGACAGACTAACCAGCGCCCTCCACTTT | CASSFQDRLTSALHF
. | . | 15 | TRBJ1-2 | TRBV5-5 | TGTGCCAGCAGCTTGGTCGATCGATTTAACTATGGCTACACCTTC | CASSLVDRFNYGYTF
. | few | 15 | TRBJ2-1 | TRBV30 | TGTGCCTGTATTAAGGGGGGAAGGTCCTACAATGAGCAGTTCTTC | CACIKGGRSYNEQFF
. | . | 12 | TRBJ1-5 | TRBV19 | TGTGCCAGTAGCCCCGGTTTTGGGCCCCAGCATTTT | CASSPGFGPQHF
. | many | 13 | TRBJ1-5 | TRBV20-1 | TGCAGTGCTAGTCCCGGGTTAAAGCAGCCCCAGCATTTT | CSASPGLKQPQHF
. | few | 14 | TRBJ1-3 | TRBV19 | TGTGCCAGTACCGGACAGTGGTCTGGAAACACCATATATTTT | CASTGQWSGNTIYF
TRBD1 | many | 15 | TRBJ2-3 | TRBV28 | TGTGCCAGCAGTAGGAAGTGGACAGGGCAGGTTACGCAGTATTTT | CASSRKWTGQVTQYF
. | many | 15 | TRBJ2-3 | TRBV11-2 | TGTGCCAGCAGCTTAGGAAGGGACCGCGTGGATACGCAGTATTTT | CASSLGRDRVDTQYF
. | many | 14 | TRBJ1-1 | TRBV7-8 | TGTGCCAGCAGCTTACAGGGACCCGGCACTGAAGCTTTCTTT | CASSLQGPGTEAFF
TRBD1 | many | 15 | TRBJ1-1 | TRBV10-3 | TGTGCCATCAGTACGAGGGACAGCTCAACCCTTGAAGCTTTCTTT | CAISTRDSSTLEAFF
. | once | 14 | TRBJ1-2 | TRBV7-9 | TGTGCCAGCAGCTTAGGGCAGGGGTTTGGTGGCTACACCTTC | CASSLGQGFGGYTF
TRBD2 | . | 13 | TRBJ2-7 | TRBV3-1 | TGTGCCAGCAGCCAATCTAGCGGGAGAGGGCAGTACTTC | CASSQSSGRGQYF
. | many | 16 | TRBJ2-7 | TRBV5-1 | TGCGCCAGCAGCTTGGGTCCCCCGGGGAGAGGGTACGAGCAGTACTTC | CASSLGPPGRGYEQYF
TRBD2 | . | 20 | TRBJ2-2 | TRBV12-3/TRBV12-4 | TGTGCCAGCAGTCCCAACCGCAGACTAGCGGGAGGAACGAACACCGGGGAGCTGTTTTTT | CASSPNRRLAGGTNTGELFF
TRBD1 | . | 15 | TRBJ1-1 | TRBV9 | TGTGCCAGCAGCACGATTGGACAGGGAGAGACTGAAGCTTTCTTT | CASSTIGQGETEAFF
. | few | 13 | TRBJ2-3 | TRBV6-5 | TGTGCCAGCAGTTACTCGATGGGGGATACGCAGTATTTT | CASSYSMGDTQYF
. | . | 13 | TRBJ2-2 | TRBV18 | TGTGCCAGCTCACCACCCCCGACCGCGGAGCTGTTTTTT | CASSPPPTAELFF
. | few | 16 | TRBJ2-6 | TRBV24-1 | TGTGCCACCAGTGATTCATCCGGGAGCGGGGCCAACGTCCTGACTTTC | CATSDSSGSGANVLTF